The clone carrying this T cell receptor beta chain was detected only a few times. The data are from a study of regulatory T cells in long-lasting Graves disease. CDR3 length: 16 residues. J lost 5 bases, V lost 2 bases, and 9 bases had no gene match. CDR1 and CDR2 (germline): SEHNR, FQNEAQ (reference sequence). The time point: newly diagnosed GD, antithyroid drugs for less than 3 months. The authors made the TCR library using RNA they extracted from PBMCs. Arm-PCR of CDR3 regions and iRepertoire HTBI primers were the basis on which TCR beta libraries were built. TCRdb recomputed calls from the multiplex PCR reads with MiXCR, one row per CDR3 protein. The table lists around 420,000 distinct CDR3 sequences, 15% to 19% of them singletons.

This sequence originates from a female donor with Graves disease. Sample: peripheral blood mononuclear cells (PBMCs), taken at new diagnosis, from a patient treated with antithyroid drugs. The chain employs TRBV7-9 and TRBJ1-2, with 9 bases that match TRBD1. CDR3 sequence (DNA): TGTGCCAGCAGCTTAAGTCGGACAGGGGCCGATTATGGCTACACCTTC. Its protein product is CASSLSRTGADYGYTF.